Listed here are 21 T cell receptor beta chains from one sample, sequenced in a study of preoperative IRX-2 immunotherapy in early breast cancer. Documented treatment: preoperative locoregional IRX-2 cytokine immunotherapy. Repertoires were generated with immunoSEQ multiplex PCR, while TCRdb's copy carries only in-frame clones and drops some. The sample holds some 19,000 clones, around four fifths seen once. The sample was lymph node tissue, taken after IRX-2 immunotherapy. These receptors all stem from a human donor with breast cancer.

This clone was recorded only once. The chain combines TRBV10-2 with TRBJ2-7; 7 bases line up with TRBD2. The CDR3 length is 13 residues. Germline lookup yields CDR1 WSHSY and CDR2 SAAADI. V was pared by 0 bases and J by 13 bases, with 9 bases of the junction left unmatched. The CDR3 DNA is TGCGCCAGCAGTGAGTCAATCGGTCTAGCGGCTTACTTC. Protein product: CASSESIGLAAYF.

The V call is TRBV29-1, the J call TRBJ2-3; the D gene is possibly TRBD2 (5 bases). Trimming stripped 4 bases from V and 4 bases from J, with 12 bases between. The CDR3 covers 13 residues. Germline V gene lookup returns CDR1 SQVTM and CDR2 ANQGSEA. CDR3 sequence: CSVVLAEADTQYF. The CDR3 DNA follows: TGCAGCGTTGTCCTAGCCGAGGCAGATACGCAGTATTTT.

The chain links TRBV19 to TRBJ2-3; 9 nucleotides match TRBD1. Germline-derived CDR1 and CDR2 are LNHDA and SQIVND (reference sequence). CDR3 size: 14 residues. The CDR3 reads CGAGTGGAGDTQYF. The CDR3 DNA reads TGTGGGGCGGGTACAGGGGGCGCCGGAGATACGCAGTATTTT.

This rearrangement joins TRBV6-1 to TRBJ1-3; D gene ambiguous. The CDR3 consists of 15 residues. Per the germline V gene, CDR1 is MNHNS and CDR2 is SASEGT. V was clipped by 1 base and J by 4 bases, with 11 bases between them. CDR3 DNA sequence: TGTGCCAGCAGTGAAGGGGTGGTCGCCGGAAACACCATATATTTT. It yields the protein CASSEGVVAGNTIYF.

V and J are TRBV11-3 and TRBJ2-3; D could derive from TRBD1 or TRBD2 (6 bases each). Trimming left V 4 bases short and J 2 bases short, with 13 bases between. The CDR3 is 15 residues long. Germline CDR1 and CDR2: SGHNT and YENEEA. CDR3 amino acids: CASSSFGGPTDTQYF. The CDR3 DNA reads TGTGCCAGCAGCTCATTCGGGGGCCCCACAGATACGCAGTATTTT.

This clone was counted a single time. J is TRBJ1-3 and V is TRBV5-1; D gene uncertain. CDR1 and CDR2 (germline): SGHRS, YFSETQ. The CDR3 is made up of 16 amino acids. Deletions cut 6 bases from V and 4 bases from J, with 20 bases between. CDR3: CASTEDPHGEGNTIYF. CDR3 DNA: TGCGCCAGCACGGAGGACCCCCACGGCGAGGGAAACACCATATATTTT.

In nucleotides, the CDR3 is TGTGCCAGCAGCTCGGGACAGGCGAAAGGGGGCCATCCCGGGGAGCTGTTTTTT. This encodes CASSSGQAKGGHPGELFF. This sequence joins TRBV7-5 and TRBJ2-2; the D call in the table, TRBD1, was not verified against the DNA. TRBV7-5 constitutes a pseudogene. CDR3 length: 18 amino acids.

The chain employs TRBV11-3 and TRBJ2-1; TRBD2 agrees at 10 bases. V was pared by 6 bases and J by 9 bases, with 17 bases of the junction left unmatched. The CDR3 length is 17 residues. Germline V lookup: CDR1 SGHNT, CDR2 YENEEA. CDR3 sequence: CASRYTGTSVPIGEQFF. As DNA, the CDR3 is TGTGCCAGCAGATACACCGGGACTAGCGTTCCAATAGGTGAGCAGTTCTTC.

This rearrangement joins TRBV19 to TRBJ1-2; 10 bases agree with TRBD1. The CDR3 runs to 16 residues. Germline values: CDR1 LNHDA, CDR2 SQIVND (reference sequence). The V segment lost 1 base and the J segment 6 bases; nucleotides outside the gene matches: 8. CDR3 protein: CASSIAQTGGLHGYTF. CDR3 coding DNA: TGTGCCAGTAGTATAGCCCAGACAGGGGGCCTCCATGGCTACACCTTC.

The chain employs TRBV2 and TRBJ1-2; D is undetermined. CDR3 length equals 14 residues. The germline V and J ends were trimmed by 10 bases and 10 bases, with 25 bases remaining between them. Germline V CDR1 and CDR2: SNHLY, FYNNEI. CDR3 bases: TGTGCCACCACAAAGGATAGACTGGGGAGGGTCTACACCTTC. Translated, it gives CATTKDRLGRVYTF.

V usage is TRBV30 and J usage is TRBJ1-1; maybe TRBD1 (6 bases). The V end was cut by 5 bases, the J end by 11 bases, with 18 bases between. Germline loops: CDR1 GTSNPN, CDR2 SVGIG (reference sequence). This CDR3 is 12 amino acids long. The CDR3 loop reads CAWVDRPPGAFF. The CDR3 DNA reads as TGTGCCTGGGTGGACAGACCGCCCGGGGCTTTCTTT. Complete variable domain (other parts from reference TRBV30 and TRBJ1-1): SQTIHQWPATLVQPVGSPLSLECTVEGTSNPNLYWYRQAAGRGLQLLFYSVGIGQISSEVPQNLSASRPQDRQFILSSKKLLLSDSGFYLCAWVDRPPGAFFGQGTRLTVV.

The chain links TRBV19 to TRBJ1-3; TRBD1 aligns across 10 bases. With 6 bases clipped from V and 2 bases from J, the junction kept 7 bases outside the gene matches. This CDR3 contains 16 residues. From germline, CDR1 is LNHDA and CDR2 SQIVND (reference sequence). DNA of the CDR3: TGTGCCAGTAGACCGGGACAGGGGTCTCCTGGAAACACCATATATTTT. This translates into CASRPGQGSPGNTIYF.

Only a few counts were recorded for this clone. The CDR3 DNA reads as TGTGCCAGCTCACCAGGGACCCTAGGGACCCAGTACTTC. It translates to CASSPGTLGTQYF. This chain joins TRBV18 and TRBJ2-5; the D call may be TRBD1 or TRBD2 (5 bases each). Trimming shortened V by 2 bases and J by 7 bases, and 11 bases separated the two germline ends. The CDR3 contains 13 residues. Germline CDR1 reads KGHSH; CDR2 reads LQKENI.

The chain links TRBV4-1 to TRBJ2-3, with TRBD2 matching over 10 bases. Trimming took 1 base from V and 5 from J; bases not matched to a gene: 3. CDR1 MGHRA and CDR2 YSYEKL come from the germline V gene. The CDR3 runs 15 residues. CDR3 amino acids: CASSQGSSGRDTQYF. The CDR3 bases are TGCGCCAGCAGCCAAGGTTCTAGCGGGAGAGATACGCAGTATTTT.

The CDR3 here is CSVLRSHGEKLFF. DNA for the CDR3: TGCAGCGTTCTTCGGTCTCATGGTGAAAAACTGTTTTTT. J is TRBJ1-4 and V is TRBV29-1; D is unclear. Germline lookup yields CDR1 SQVTM and CDR2 ANQGSEA. Between the trimmed V and J ends, which lost 5 bases and 7 bases, there was a span of 14 bases. The CDR3 is made up of 13 amino acids.

This rearrangement joins TRBV5-8 to TRBJ2-7; the D gene is possibly TRBD1 (5 bases). The V and J ends lost 3 bases and 4 bases respectively, with 17 bases between them. This CDR3 contains 15 residues. The germline V gene has CDR1 SGHTS and CDR2 YDEGEE. CDR3 coding DNA: TGTGCCAGCAGCTCGTTTGACATTCCAGGGTACGAGCAGTACTTC. Protein product: CASSSFDIPGYEQYF.

The genes are TRBV4-1 and TRBJ2-6; TRBD2 is a possible D gene (6 bases). Looked up from germline, CDR1 is MGHRA and CDR2 is YSYEKL. The CDR3 consists of 18 residues. V lost 0 bases, J lost 1 base, and 13 bases lay in between. CDR3 amino acids: CASSQERLGRSGANVLTF. The CDR3 region has the DNA TGCGCCAGCAGCCAAGAAAGGTTAGGGAGGTCTGGGGCCAACGTCCTGACTTTC.

The chain employs TRBV4-1 and TRBJ2-2; 12 bases match TRBD2. CDR1 and CDR2 from the germline V gene are MGHRA and YSYEKL. The trim removed 4 bases at V and 5 bases at J, leaving 8 bases unmatched. The CDR3 is 17 residues long. For the CDR3, the DNA is TGCGCCAGCAGCCTTAGGACTAGCGGGATTGTAACCGGGGAGCTGTTTTTT. Translation: CASSLRTSGIVTGELFF.

This CDR3 is CASRSPSGRAPYEQYF. In DNA form, the CDR3 reads TGTGCAAGTCGCTCACCAAGCGGGAGGGCCCCCTACGAGCAGTACTTC. The chain carries TRBV12-2 and TRBJ2-7; the table names TRBD2, a call not compared with the DNA. TRBV12-2 is classified as a pseudogene. The CDR3 loop spans 16 amino acids.

V is TRBV18 and J is TRBJ2-3, with TRBD2 identical over 13 bases. J gave up 5 bases and V 3 bases, and 14 bases lay outside the gene matches. Germline V gene lookup returns CDR1 KGHSH and CDR2 LQKENI. The CDR3 runs to 19 residues. In DNA form, the CDR3 reads TGTGCCAGCTCACCCGGACTAGCGGGAGCCGGGAGCGGTAGAGATACGCAGTATTTT. Translating gives CASSPGLAGAGSGRDTQYF.

The genes are TRBV19 and TRBJ1-2; D ambiguous. The CDR3 length is 11 residues. Trimming took off 10 bases at V and 4 bases at J, with 10 bases between the two ends. The V gene's germline CDR1 is LNHDA and CDR2 SQIVND (reference sequence). CDR3 DNA sequence: TGTGCCACATCGGTGGGCTATGGCTACACCTTC. This encodes CATSVGYGYTF.